The clone carrying this T cell receptor beta chain was observed a few times. The antigen remains undetermined. Method: immunoSEQ multiplex PCR; TCRdb's copy keeps in-frame clones and lacks some. The sample holds over a thousand clones, 60% to 80% seen once. This sample is drawn from a study of CD8 T cell repertoires and HIV-1 epitope variants. Study information: Twenty-five autologous and known Gag and Nef epitope variant peptides each stimulated T cells separately. The baseline condition was 1M T cells left uncultured.

General study results and limits: About five clonotypes recognized Nef KF9, one HW9, none TAALDMSHF. This assay reports beta chains of antigen-expanded cells, not T cell function.

This TCR came from a male donor with HIV. What was sequenced was cultured CD8+ T cells derived from PBMCs.

This CDR3 is CAISEREGDTEAFF. The DNA for the CDR3 is TGTGCCATCAGTGAACGTGAGGGAGACACTGAAGCTTTCTTT. The gene calls are TRBV10-3 and TRBJ1-1; D is unresolved. This CDR3 comprises 14 residues. Trimming pared 3 bases from V and 3 bases from J, leaving 11 bases between. Germline lookup yields CDR1 ENHRY and CDR2 SYGVKD.